The clone carrying this T cell receptor beta chain was detected only a few times. Antigen specificity is unknown. The data were taken from a study of T cells after yellow fever vaccination. Study-wide context: SMART-Seq v4 Ultra Low Input prepared libraries from low-cell fractions. Notes on the study in general: The CD4 compartment and the CD8 compartment contained a small share of clonotypes in common.

The ends lost 8 bases at V and 2 bases at J; junction bases unmatched: 8. Germline-derived CDR1 and CDR2 are SGHAT and FQDESV (reference sequence). The CDR3 is 15 amino acids. For TCR, cDNA came from 5'RACE template switching, which added a universal primer site and UMIs. TCRdb processed the 5' RACE reads anew with MiXCR; each CDR3 protein has one entry. The table records roughly 340,000 distinct CDR3 sequences, approximately 4.2% of them present only once. This receptor was identified in a man aged 18-30 years who received the YFV17D yellow fever vaccine. Source: PBMCs, taken 5 days after the yellow fever booster vaccination. The V and J genes are TRBV11-1 and TRBJ2-5; TRBD2 matches 10 bases. DNA for the CDR3: TGTGCCAGCCGCCGTAGCGGGGGGCCGCAAGAGACCCAGTACTTC. Its protein product is CASRRSGGPQETQYF.